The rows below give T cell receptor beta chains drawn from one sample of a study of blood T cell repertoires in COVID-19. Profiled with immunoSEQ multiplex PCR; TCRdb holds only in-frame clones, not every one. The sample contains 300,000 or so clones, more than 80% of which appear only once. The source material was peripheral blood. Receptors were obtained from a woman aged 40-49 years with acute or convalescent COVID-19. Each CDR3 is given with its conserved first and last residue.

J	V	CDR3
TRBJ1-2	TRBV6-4	CASSETPTGVYGYTF
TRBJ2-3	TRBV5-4	CASSSPIASDTQYF
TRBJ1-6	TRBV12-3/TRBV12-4	CASSLYENSPLHF
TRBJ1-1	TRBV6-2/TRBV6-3	CASSAGNKAFF
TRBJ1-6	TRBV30	CAWSGGQNSPLHF
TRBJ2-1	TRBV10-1	CASSESNLGDRDSTRYNEQFF
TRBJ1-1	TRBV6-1	CASSEEEAGGGTEAFF
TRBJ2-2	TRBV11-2	CASSLHGELFF
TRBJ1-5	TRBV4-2	CASSQDGGRRGRGYSNQPQHF
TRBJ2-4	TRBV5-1	CASSAGDRTDLAKNIQYF
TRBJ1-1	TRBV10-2	CASSERSQNRNTEAFF
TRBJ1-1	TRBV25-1	CASRPRANTEAFF
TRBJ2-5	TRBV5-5	CASSQPGLAGATQYF
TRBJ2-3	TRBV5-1	CARIRQPRPPVDSTDTQYF
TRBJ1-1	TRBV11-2	CASSPGTFLNTEAFF
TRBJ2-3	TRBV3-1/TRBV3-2	CASSLRQVTDTQYF
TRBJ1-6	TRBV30	CAWSVRREDSPLHF
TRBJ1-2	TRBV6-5	CASSSRRGPYGYTF
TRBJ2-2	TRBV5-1	CASSPRQGTNTGELFF
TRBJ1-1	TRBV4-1	CASRATGKNTEAFF
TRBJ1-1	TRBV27	CASSPGPEDTEAFF
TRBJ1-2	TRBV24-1	CATSASGSQGYTF
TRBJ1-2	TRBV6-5	CASTGQTNYGYTF
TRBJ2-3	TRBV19	CASSMGWGLAGGSTDTQYF
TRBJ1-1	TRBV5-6	CASSFRTGLLGTEAFF
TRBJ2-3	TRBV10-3	CATQKSTDTQYF
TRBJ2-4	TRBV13	CASKEGAKNIQYF
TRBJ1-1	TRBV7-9	CASSHPRDRGAIRNTEAFF
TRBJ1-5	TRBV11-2	CASSLGTGKHNSNQPQHF
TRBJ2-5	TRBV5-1	CASSLGQGAETQYF
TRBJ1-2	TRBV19	CASAGFSYGYTF
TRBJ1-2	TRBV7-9	CASSLTVESGYTF
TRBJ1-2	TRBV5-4	CASRQTGNYGYTF
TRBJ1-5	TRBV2	CASSVRLGQSSNQPQHF
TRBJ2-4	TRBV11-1	CASSLGRGGKNIQYF
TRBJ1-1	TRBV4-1	CASSLGQDNTEAFF
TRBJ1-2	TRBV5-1	CASSFETGLSYGYTF
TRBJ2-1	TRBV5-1	CASSLEGGGAQGEQFF
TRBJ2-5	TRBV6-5	CATAILRGGLETQYF
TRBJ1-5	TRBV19	CASSILREQPQHF
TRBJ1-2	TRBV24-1	CATSDHTGDGYTF
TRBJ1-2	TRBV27	CASSFAGRGYGYTF
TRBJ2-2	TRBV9	CASRRAGNTGELFF
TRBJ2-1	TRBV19	CASGTSGEQFF
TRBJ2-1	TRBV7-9	CASSSQGGTTNEQFF
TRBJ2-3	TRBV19	CASSTTGRETTDTQYF
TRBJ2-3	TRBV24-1	CATEERGGTDTQYF